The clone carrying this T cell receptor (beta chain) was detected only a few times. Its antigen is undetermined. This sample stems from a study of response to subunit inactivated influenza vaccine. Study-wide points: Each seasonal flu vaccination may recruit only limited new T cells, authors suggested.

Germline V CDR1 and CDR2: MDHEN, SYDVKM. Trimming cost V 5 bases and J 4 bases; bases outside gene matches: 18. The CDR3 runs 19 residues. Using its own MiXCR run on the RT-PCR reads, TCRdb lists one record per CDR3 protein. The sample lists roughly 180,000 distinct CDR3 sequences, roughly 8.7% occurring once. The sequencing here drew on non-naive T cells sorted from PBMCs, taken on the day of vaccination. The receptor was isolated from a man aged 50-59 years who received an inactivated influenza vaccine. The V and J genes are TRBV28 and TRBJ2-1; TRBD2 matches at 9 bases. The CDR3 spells CASSLFRLAERSSYNEQFF. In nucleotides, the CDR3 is TGTGCCAGCAGTCTGTTCCGACTAGCGGAGAGATCGAGTTACAATGAGCAGTTCTTC.